The 20 T cell receptor beta chains below were found in one sample sequenced in a study of blood T cell repertoires in COVID-19. Produced via immunoSEQ multiplex PCR; TCRdb's table is partial and in-frame only. The sample lists approximately 90,000 clones; roughly 84% were seen once. Sequencing used peripheral blood. Receptors were obtained from a man between 70 and 80 years old with acute or convalescent COVID-19.

This clone was detected only once. The V gene is TRBV2, the J gene TRBJ2-3; 10 nucleotides agree with TRBD1. Germline trimming cut 2 bases from V and 2 bases from J; bases unmatched to any gene: 4. The length of the CDR3 is 16 residues. Germline CDR1 is SNHLY and CDR2 is FYNNEI. The CDR3 reads CASSERTGGYTDTQYF. In DNA form, the CDR3 reads TGTGCCAGCAGTGAAAGGACAGGGGGATACACAGATACGCAGTATTTT.

This chain uses TRBV5-4 with TRBJ2-3, with 8 bases that match TRBD2. CDR3 length: 15 residues. From germline, CDR1 is SGHNT and CDR2 YYREEE (reference sequence). Losses at the gene ends were 4 bases for V and 2 bases for J; bases not matched to a gene: 6. CDR3 residues: CASSTTGGSTDTQYF. In nucleotides, the CDR3 is TGTGCCAGCAGCACCACGGGGGGGTCCACAGATACGCAGTATTTT.

V is TRBV7-2 and J is TRBJ2-1, with 9 bases identical to TRBD2. Per germline, CDR1 SGHTA and CDR2 FQGNSA. J gave up 4 bases and V 3 bases, and 4 bases lay outside the gene matches. CDR3 length: 15 amino acids. The CDR3 loop is CASSLLAGSYNEQFF. The CDR3 DNA reads TGTGCCAGCAGCTTGCTAGCGGGAAGTTACAATGAGCAGTTCTTC.

Comments on this clone: The sample contains more than one DNA sequence encoding this CDR3. This sequence joins TRBV5-1 and TRBJ1-1, with unresolved D. The CDR3 is 14 amino acids. Germline CDR1 and CDR2: SGHRS and YFSETQ. Trimming left V 0 bases short and J 4 bases short, with 10 bases between. CDR3 loop: CASSLAAGGTEAFF. CDR3 coding DNA: TGCGCCAGCAGCTTGGCCGCGGGCGGCACTGAAGCTTTCTTT.

This chain uses TRBV6-2 or TRBV6-3 with TRBJ1-2; no clear D gene. Trimming left V 2 bases short and J 5 bases short, with 12 bases between. The CDR3 covers 14 residues. The germline gives CDR1 MNHEY, CDR2 SVGEGT. CDR3 sequence (DNA): TGTGCCAGCAGTTACGATACAGTTTCATATGGCTACACCTTC. The encoded protein is CASSYDTVSYGYTF.

The rearrangement uses TRBV3-1 (or the pseudogene TRBV3-2) and TRBJ1-4; 9 bases agree with TRBD1. Trimming at V came to 1 base and at J to 2 bases, leaving 8 bases not matched to a gene. The CDR3 contains 18 residues. Germline V gene data show CDR1 as LGHDT and CDR2 as YNNKEL (reference sequence). CDR3 DNA: TGTGCCAGCAGCCAAGCCGGGACAGGGAGATCGACTAATGAAAAACTGTTTTTT. It specifies CASSQAGTGRSTNEKLFF.

V and J are TRBV10-2 and TRBJ1-3; D unresolved. Germline lookup yields CDR1 WSHSY and CDR2 SAAADI. The CDR3 extends over 15 amino acids. V lost 0 bases to trimming and J lost 0 bases, with 6 bases between them. The CDR3 is CASSESTHSGNTIYF. CDR3 coding DNA: TGCGCCAGCAGTGAGTCAACTCACTCTGGAAACACCATATATTTT.

This chain links TRBV7-9 with TRBJ2-7; 7 positions match TRBD1. The CDR3 is 15 residues long. V dropped 3 bases and J dropped 5; count of bases not matched to a gene: 10. Germline lookup yields CDR1 SEHNR and CDR2 FQNEAQ (reference sequence). The CDR3 bases are TGTGCCAGCAGCTTTCGACAGGGTACCGTCAACGAGCAGTACTTC. This encodes CASSFRQGTVNEQYF.

The chain is built from TRBV9 and TRBJ2-3, with 12 bases aligning to TRBD2. CDR3 size: 18 residues. Germline V lookup: CDR1 SGDLS, CDR2 YYNGEE. Trimming at V came to 4 bases and at J to 2 bases, leaving 11 bases not matched to a gene. This CDR3 reads CASSPLAGGPLDTDTQYF. Here the CDR3 DNA reads TGTGCCAGCAGCCCTCTAGCGGGGGGGCCTTTAGACACAGATACGCAGTATTTT. Supplemented by reference TRBV9 and TRBJ2-3, the full variable domain reads DSGVTQTPKHLITATGQRVTLRCSPRSGDLSVYWYQQSLDQGLQFLIQYYNGEERAKGNILERFSAQQFPDLHSELNLSSLELGDSALYFCASSPLAGGPLDTDTQYFGPGTRLTVL.

This chain connects TRBV4-2 to TRBJ1-4; 8 bases agree with TRBD1. With V trimmed by 0 bases and J by 8 bases, 5 bases remained unmatched. The CDR3 loop spans 15 amino acids. The V gene's germline CDR1 is LGHNA and CDR2 YNFKEQ. The CDR3 DNA is TGTGCCAGCAGCCAAGAAGACAGGGGAGGCGAAAAACTGTTTTTT. Translated: CASSQEDRGGEKLFF.

The table lists this clone with a count of one. V gene TRBV2 combines with J gene TRBJ1-1, with TRBD1 matching over 7 bases. V was clipped by 10 bases and J by 4 bases; unmatched bases: 6. Germline CDR1 and CDR2: SNHLY and FYNNEI. This CDR3 comprises 12 residues. CDR3: CANRQGSTEAFF. CDR3 coding DNA: TGTGCCAACAGACAGGGTAGCACTGAAGCTTTCTTT.

The rearrangement joins TRBV28 to TRBJ2-1, with 8 bases lining up with TRBD1. CDR1 and CDR2 from the germline V gene are MDHEN and SYDVKM. This CDR3 region has 15 residues. With V trimmed by 5 bases and J by 10 bases, 13 bases remained unmatched. CDR3 in amino acids: CASSVAGQGAKEQFF. The DNA of the CDR3 is TGTGCCAGCAGTGTAGCCGGGCAGGGGGCGAAGGAGCAGTTCTTC.

V and J are TRBV10-2 and TRBJ2-1; 10 bases align to TRBD1. This CDR3 region has 15 residues. The junction had 3 bases not matched to a gene; V was cut back by 3 bases and J by 4 bases. The germline CDR1 and CDR2 sequences are WSHSY and SAAADI. For the CDR3, the DNA is TGCGCCAGCAGTGAAGGGACAGGGGTATACAATGAGCAGTTCTTC. Translating it yields CASSEGTGVYNEQFF.

Concerning this clone itself: Its ends do not fully match the called genes, so a read error is possible. V and J are TRBV18 and TRBJ1-1, with TRBD1 matching 11 bases. This CDR3 has 17 residues. CDR1 is KGHSH and CDR2 is LQKENI in the germline V gene. CDR3 DNA: TGTGCCAGCTCTCCACCGGGCAGGACAGGGGGCGTCACTGAAGCTTTCTTT. This sequence encodes CASSPPGRTGGVTEAFF.

This clone was observed a handful of times. This sequence joins TRBV5-1 and TRBJ2-3; 7 bases agree with TRBD1. This CDR3 contains 15 residues. In germline, CDR1 is SGHRS, CDR2 YFSETQ. V was pared by 0 bases and J by 1 base, with 2 bases of the junction left unmatched. CDR3 protein: CASSLGGGGTDTQYF. The CDR3 bases are TGCGCCAGCAGCTTGGGAGGGGGCGGCACAGATACGCAGTATTTT.

The chain links TRBV13 to TRBJ1-2; D is ambiguous. The CDR3 extends over 16 amino acids. V lost 0 bases and J 2 bases, leaving 13 bases between the germline ends. Germline assignment: CDR1 PRHDT and CDR2 FYEKMQ (reference sequence). This CDR3 reads CASSLGSRRINYGYTF. Here the CDR3 DNA reads TGTGCCAGCAGCTTAGGCTCGAGGCGGATAAACTATGGCTACACCTTC. Looking up the rest from reference TRBV13 and TRBJ1-2 gives the full variable domain: AAGVIQSPRHLIKEKRETATLKCYPIPRHDTVYWYQQGPGQDPQFLISFYEKMQSDKGSIPDRFSAQQFSDYHSELNMSSLELGDSALYFCASSLGSRRINYGYTFGSGTRLTVV.

This clone was detected only a few times. The chain is built from TRBV2 and TRBJ2-5, with D unclear. The CDR3 consists of 13 residues. Germline CDR1 reads SNHLY; CDR2 reads FYNNEI. The germline V and J ends were trimmed by 4 bases and 3 bases, with 9 bases remaining between them. The CDR3 DNA reads as TGTGCCAGCAGTGTTTTGACAAAAGAGACCCAGTACTTC. Its translation is CASSVLTKETQYF.

The chain has TRBV24-1 and TRBJ2-3; the match to TRBD1 covers 9 bases. Per germline, CDR1 KGHDR and CDR2 SFDVKD. The CDR3 spans 15 residues. J lost 0 bases, V lost 6 bases, and 3 bases had no gene match. CDR3 protein: CATSQGTGSTDTQYF. The CDR3 DNA reads as TGTGCCACCAGTCAAGGGACAGGGAGCACAGATACGCAGTATTTT.

The chain recombines TRBV5-8 with TRBJ2-3; D gene uncertain. Trimming removed 1 base from V and 6 bases from J, with 15 bases in between. The CDR3 runs to 15 residues. The V gene's germline CDR1 is SGHTS and CDR2 YDEGEE. The CDR3 nucleotides are TGTGCCAGCAGCTTGAGTCCCTGGCCCGGGGATACGCAGTATTTT. This translates into CASSLSPWPGDTQYF. Full variable domain (rest looked up from reference TRBV5-8 and TRBJ2-3): EAGVTQSPTHLIKTRGQQATLRCSPISGHTSVYWYQQALGLGLQFLLWYDEGEERNRGNFPPRFSGRQFPNYSSELNVNALELEDSALYLCASSLSPWPGDTQYFGPGTRLTVL.

V gene TRBV5-4 combines with J gene TRBJ2-1, with 10 positions matching TRBD2. The CDR3 loop spans 15 amino acids. Germline V CDR1 and CDR2: SGHNT, YYREEE (reference sequence). J gave up 4 bases and V 4 bases, and 5 bases lay outside the gene matches. The chain's CDR3 is CASSPSSGGYNEQFF. The CDR3 nucleotides are TGTGCCAGCAGCCCCTCTAGCGGGGGTTACAATGAGCAGTTCTTC.